Below, 8 T cell receptor beta chains from the same sample are listed, as sequenced in a study of T cell responses to AZD1222 COVID-19 vaccine. TCRdb's table, derived via immunoSEQ multiplex PCR, lists solely in-frame clones and lacks some. The sample shows approximately 69,000 clones, over 80% of them seen only once. The material was peripheral blood, obtained 28 days after the second AZD1222 dose. All receptors derive from an adult who received the AZD1222 COVID-19 vaccine.

This sequence joins TRBV19 and TRBJ1-5; no definite D call. The V end lost 0 bases, the J end lost 9 bases, and 15 bases lay between the germline ends. There are 15 residues in the CDR3. In germline, CDR1 is LNHDA, CDR2 SQIVND (reference sequence). The CDR3 region is CASSIDKAAGRPQHF. Written as DNA, the CDR3 is TGTGCCAGTAGTATAGATAAAGCAGCTGGGAGGCCCCAGCATTTT.

The chain employs TRBV19 and TRBJ1-2; D gene uncertain. The CDR3 is 14 residues long. The ends were cut back, 6 bases at V and 2 bases at J, with 13 bases in the middle. Germline V lookup: CDR1 LNHDA, CDR2 SQIVND (reference sequence). Here the CDR3 DNA reads TGTGCCAGTAGACCCGACCGGGGAAACTATGGCTACACCTTC. It encodes CASRPDRGNYGYTF.

The J gene is TRBJ2-4, the V gene TRBV27; D is ambiguous. The CDR3 spans 15 residues. Trimming shortened V by 2 bases and J by 3 bases, and 11 bases separated the two germline ends. Per the germline V gene, CDR1 is MNHEY and CDR2 is SMNVEV (reference sequence). In DNA form, the CDR3 reads TGTGCCAGCAGTTTACGCGGACGGCACAAAAACATTCAGTACTTC. Residues: CASSLRGRHKNIQYF.

The V call is TRBV6-2 or TRBV6-3, the J call TRBJ2-3; a weak D match, TRBD2 (7 bases). Germline lookup yields CDR1 MNHEY and CDR2 SVGEGT. Trimming shortened V by 6 bases and J by 4 bases, and 17 bases separated the two germline ends. The CDR3 sequence is 15 residues long. The CDR3: CASSHRGALADTQYF. For the CDR3, the DNA is TGTGCCAGCAGCCACCGGGGGGCATTGGCAGATACGCAGTATTTT.

This clone occurred once. The CDR3 bases are TGCGCCAGCAGTGCAAGGGGACTGGTGAACACTGAAGCTTTCTTT. Translating it yields CASSARGLVNTEAFF. The chain couples TRBV10-2 to TRBJ1-1; maybe TRBD1 (5 bases). CDR3 length equals 15 residues. Trimming removed 4 bases at V and 0 bases at J, with 12 bases between. Per the germline V gene, CDR1 is WSHSY and CDR2 is SAAADI.

V is TRBV2 and J is TRBJ1-3; D gene ambiguous. V was shortened by 3 bases and J by 2 bases, with 5 bases between the two germline ends. Germline V gene sequence: CDR1 SNHLY, CDR2 FYNNEI. This CDR3 has 13 amino acids. CDR3 sequence: CASSDQTGNTIYF. DNA of the CDR3: TGTGCCAGCAGTGACCAGACTGGAAACACCATATATTTT.

The V call is TRBV12-3 or TRBV12-4, the J call TRBJ2-7, with D uncertain. This CDR3 comprises 13 residues. V dropped 6 bases and J dropped 4 bases, with 13 bases sitting between them. The DNA of the CDR3 is TGTGCCAGCAGGGCCATGGGTTTGTACGAGCAGTACTTC. Translation gives CASRAMGLYEQYF.

The chain is built from TRBV9 and TRBJ2-1; 8 positions agree with TRBD2. The V gene's germline CDR1 is SGDLS and CDR2 YYNGEE. The CDR3 is 15 amino acids. Unmatched junction bases numbered 6, after V lost 0 bases and J lost 7 bases. CDR3 coding DNA: TGTGCCAGCAGCGTAGACGGCGGGGGGTCTAATGAGCAGTTCTTC. It specifies CASSVDGGGSNEQFF.